This TCR beta chain was identified in a study of T-cell memory formation after mild COVID-19. Unmatched junction bases numbered 5, after V lost 9 bases and J lost 5 bases. The CDR3 extends over 12 amino acids. Per germline, CDR1 MGHDK and CDR2 SYGVNS. The 5'RACE method, run with constant-segment primers, produced TCR alpha and TCR beta cDNA libraries (carrying sample barcodes and UMIs). TCRdb fed the 5' RACE reads into MiXCR, producing one record per CDR3 protein. The data hold about 340,000 distinct CDR3 sequences, with 20% to 25% observed a single time. The chain joins TRBV25-1 to TRBJ1-2; 8 bases are a match to TRBD1. Sequencing was done on a sample of PBMCs or a T cell subset sorted from them (not recorded which). The receptor was derived from a man younger than 30 who had mild COVID-19 (a few samples of this study predate the infection). Cell type and time point are not known. CDR3 in amino acids: CASTGGGYGYTF. CDR3 bases: TGTGCCAGTACAGGGGGGGGGTATGGCTACACCTTC.